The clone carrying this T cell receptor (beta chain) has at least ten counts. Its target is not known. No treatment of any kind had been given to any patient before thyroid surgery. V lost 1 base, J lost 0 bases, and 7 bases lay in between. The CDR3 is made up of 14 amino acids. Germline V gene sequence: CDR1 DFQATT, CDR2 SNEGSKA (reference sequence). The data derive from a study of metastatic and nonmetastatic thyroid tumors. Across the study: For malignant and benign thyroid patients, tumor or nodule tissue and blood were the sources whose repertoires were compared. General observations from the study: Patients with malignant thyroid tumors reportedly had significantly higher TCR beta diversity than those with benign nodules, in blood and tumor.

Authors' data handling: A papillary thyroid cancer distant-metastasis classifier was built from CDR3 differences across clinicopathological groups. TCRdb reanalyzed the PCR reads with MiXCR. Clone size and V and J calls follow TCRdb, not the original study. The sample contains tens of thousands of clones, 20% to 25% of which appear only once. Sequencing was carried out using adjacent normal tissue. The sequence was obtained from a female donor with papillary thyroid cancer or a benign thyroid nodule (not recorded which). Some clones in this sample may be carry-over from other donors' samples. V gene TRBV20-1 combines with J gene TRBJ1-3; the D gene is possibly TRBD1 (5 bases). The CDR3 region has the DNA TGCAGTGCTAGAGGGGGGAGCTCTGGAAACACCATATATTTT. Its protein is CSARGGSSGNTIYF.